This T cell receptor beta chain comes out of a study of T cells in Graves' hyperthyroidism and ophthalmopathy. Overall study context: Peripheral blood collection took place at initial diagnosis, before any treatment.

This clonotype was seen more than once but under ten times. Looked up from germline, CDR1 is SGHNT and CDR2 is YYREEE (reference sequence). The CDR3 extends over 14 amino acids. The V end lost 3 bases, the J end lost 4 bases, and 10 bases lay between the germline ends. Used for diagnoses were clinical symptoms, serum thyroxine and TRAb, thyroid ultrasound and orbital computed tomography. PBMCs stemmed from 10 ml fresh peripheral blood. Regions amplified from RNA transcripts were the TCR beta CDR3 regions. When the TCR CDR3 underwent first-round RT-PCR, the HTBI primer set was used. TCRdb fed the multiplex PCR reads into MiXCR, producing one record per CDR3 protein. Of a few hundred thousand distinct CDR3 sequences listed, around 13% are singletons.

The sequence derives from a woman aged 40 to 50 with Graves' hyperthyroidism. The chain is built from TRBV5-4 and TRBJ2-2; D might be TRBD1 (6 bases). The sequenced sample was blood. The CDR3: CASSSPGVTGELFF. CDR3 nucleotide sequence: TGTGCCAGCAGCTCCCCAGGGGTCACCGGGGAGCTGTTTTTT. Full variable domain (remainder filled in from reference TRBV5-4 and TRBJ2-2): ETGVTQSPTHLIKTRGQQVTLRCSSQSGHNTVSWYQQALGQGPQFIFQYYREEENGRGNFPPRFSGLQFPNYSSELNVNALELDDSALYLCASSSPGVTGELFFGEGSRLTVL.